These 23 T cell receptor beta chains were all obtained from the same sample, sequenced in a study of siplizumab effects on memory and regulatory T cells. Clones were sequenced by immunoSEQ multiplex PCR, and TCRdb holds only the in-frame ones, with some missing. Found here are about 100,000 clones, approximately 93% of them singletons; the top ten hold approximately 0.58%. The material sequenced was Tregs sorted from blood. Receptor source: a human donor in good health.

The J gene is TRBJ2-3, the V gene TRBV30, with unresolved D. Germline assignment: CDR1 GTSNPN and CDR2 SVGIG (reference sequence). There are 15 residues in the CDR3. V gave up 3 bases and J gave up 2 bases, with 15 bases separating them. The CDR3 nucleotides are TGTGCCTGGAGCCAAAGGGCCCAAATCACAGATACGCAGTATTTT. This codes for CAWSQRAQITDTQYF.

This chain links TRBV7-2 with TRBJ1-3; tentatively, D is TRBD1 (6 bases). The CDR3 has 15 amino acids. V lost 1 base and J 4 bases, leaving 11 bases between the germline ends. The germline CDR1 and CDR2 sequences are SGHTA and FQGNSA. The CDR3 reads CASSLVAGAGNTIYF. The DNA of the CDR3 is TGTGCCAGCAGCTTAGTAGCGGGGGCCGGAAACACCATATATTTT.

V and J are TRBV18 and TRBJ1-1; D may be TRBD1 (5 bases). With 4 bases removed from V and 6 bases from J, the gap between germline ends came to 9 bases. The CDR3 is 12 residues long. The V gene's germline CDR1 is KGHSH and CDR2 LQKENI. CDR3 sequence (DNA): TGTGCCAGCTCACTTCCCAGGGCTGAAGCTTTCTTT. Its protein product is CASSLPRAEAFF. The full variable domain, with the rest looked up from reference TRBV18 and TRBJ1-1, is NAGVMQNPRHLVRRRGQEARLRCSPMKGHSHVYWYRQLPEEGLKFMVYLQKENIIDESGMPKERFSAEFPKEGPSILRIQQVVRGDSAAYFCASSLPRAEAFFGQGTRLTVV.

V and J are TRBV18 and TRBJ1-1; 8 bases are shared with TRBD1. CDR1 is KGHSH, CDR2 LQKENI, per germline. The CDR3 sequence is 14 residues long. The V and J ends lost 6 bases and 3 bases, in that order; junction bases with no gene match: 6. In nucleotides, the CDR3 is TGTGCCAGCTCCGGGACAGGAGGGGACACTGAAGCTTTCTTT. Amino acid sequence: CASSGTGGDTEAFF.

The V call is TRBV5-1, the J call TRBJ2-7; 7 nucleotides align to TRBD1. The CDR3 length is 15 residues. V shed 4 bases and J 2 bases; nucleotides not matched to a gene: 9. The germline V gene encodes CDR1 SGHRS and CDR2 YFSETQ. CDR3 in DNA: TGCGCCAGCAGCCTCATGACAGGGCGGGCCTACGAGCAGTACTTC. Amino acid sequence: CASSLMTGRAYEQYF.

The V gene is TRBV21-1, the J gene TRBJ2-7; the DNA was not used to check the table's D call, TRBD1. TRBV21-1 is labeled a pseudogene. This CDR3 region has 12 residues. DNA for the CDR3: TGTGCCAGCAGCTCGACAGGGTGGGAGCAGTACTTC. This gives the protein CASSSTGWEQYF.

The chain has TRBV18 and TRBJ2-7; no reliable D call. Germline V lookup: CDR1 KGHSH, CDR2 LQKENI. CDR3 length: 13 amino acids. Trimming pared 2 bases from V and 2 bases from J, leaving 7 bases between. The CDR3 loop reads CASSPVEAYEQYF. DNA for the CDR3: TGTGCCAGCTCACCAGTCGAGGCCTACGAGCAGTACTTC.

The gene calls are TRBV20-1 and TRBJ2-1; D tentatively fits TRBD1 or TRBD2 (5 bases each). The CDR3 contains 11 residues. Trimming cost V 6 bases and J 7 bases, with 10 bases left between them. Germline-derived CDR1 and CDR2 are DFQATT and SNEGSKA (reference sequence). The CDR3 region is CSAGVANEQFF. In DNA form, the CDR3 reads TGCAGTGCGGGGGTGGCAAATGAGCAGTTCTTC.

The chain has TRBV15 and TRBJ2-1; a weak D match, TRBD1 (6 bases). Germline V gene lookup returns CDR1 LNHNV and CDR2 YYDKDF (reference sequence). V lost 0 bases to trimming and J lost 4 bases, with 13 bases between them. The CDR3 totals 16 residues. The CDR3 nucleotides read TGTGCCACCAGCAGAGATCGACGGACAGCATACAATGAGCAGTTCTTC. Its protein product is CATSRDRRTAYNEQFF. Full variable domain (missing parts from reference TRBV15 and TRBJ2-1): DAMVIQNPRYQVTQFGKPVTLSCSQTLNHNVMYWYQQKSSQAPKLLFHYYDKDFNNEADTPDNFQSRRPNTSFCFLDIRSPGLGDTAMYLCATSRDRRTAYNEQFFGPGTRLTVL.

The chain couples TRBV18 to TRBJ2-5; 11 nucleotides match TRBD2. Germline trimming cut 3 bases from V and 1 base from J; bases unmatched to any gene: 7. The CDR3 has 17 residues. Looked up from germline, CDR1 is KGHSH and CDR2 is LQKENI. The CDR3 region has the DNA TGTGCCAGCTCACCCTGGCCGGGACTAGCGGCCCAAGAGACCCAGTACTTC. Its protein product is CASSPWPGLAAQETQYF.

The chain uses TRBV6-1 and TRBJ2-3; no reliable D call. Germline CDR1 and CDR2: MNHNS and SASEGT. The CDR3 extends over 11 amino acids. V lost 5 bases and J 9 bases, leaving 9 bases between the germline ends. CDR3 loop: CASSSSGTQYF. As DNA, the CDR3 is TGTGCCAGCAGTAGTTCAGGAACGCAGTATTTT.

The J gene is TRBJ1-1, the V gene TRBV6-5, with 9 bases aligning to TRBD1. The V and J ends lost 5 bases and 4 bases, in that order; junction bases with no gene match: 5. Per germline, CDR1 MNHEY and CDR2 SVGAGI. This CDR3 is 14 amino acids long. CDR3 in DNA: TGTGCCAGCAGTCTACAGGGGGCGGGCACTGAAGCTTTCTTT. Amino acids: CASSLQGAGTEAFF.

The rearrangement joins TRBV5-4 to TRBJ1-2, with D hard to call. Germline values: CDR1 SGHNT, CDR2 YYREEE (reference sequence). This CDR3 has 15 residues. V was pared by 3 bases and J by 2 bases, with 14 bases between. The CDR3 DNA sequence: TGTGCCAGCAGCTCGGCTCCAAGTAGCAACTATGGCTACACCTTC. This translates into CASSSAPSSNYGYTF.

This clone showed up just once. The V call is TRBV4-2, the J call TRBJ2-1; 8 bases map to TRBD2. This CDR3 is built from 19 residues. Trimming cost V 4 bases and J 9 bases; bases outside gene matches: 23. The germline gives CDR1 LGHNA, CDR2 YNFKEQ. The CDR3 DNA sequence: TGTGCCAGCAGCCCACTTCTCTCAAGGCAACGGGAGGGCCGGTTTGAGCAGTTCTTC. Translated: CASSPLLSRQREGRFEQFF.

The chain links TRBV18 to TRBJ2-1; a possible D gene is TRBD1 (6 bases). Germline CDR1 reads KGHSH; CDR2 reads LQKENI. The CDR3 spans 15 residues. The V gene lost 3 bases and the J gene lost 9 bases, with 18 bases spanning the gap. CDR3 protein: CASSPKGVGRGEQFF. Written as DNA, the CDR3 is TGTGCCAGCTCACCGAAGGGGGTGGGCCGCGGTGAGCAGTTCTTC.

The J gene is TRBJ2-1, the V gene TRBV5-1, with 9 nucleotides matching TRBD2. Germline assignment: CDR1 SGHRS and CDR2 YFSETQ. There are 14 residues in the CDR3. V shed 4 bases and J 6 bases; nucleotides not matched to a gene: 5. The CDR3 loop is CASSTVAGVNEQFF. CDR3 bases: TGCGCCAGCAGCACGGTAGCGGGAGTCAATGAGCAGTTCTTC.

The genes are TRBV5-5 and TRBJ2-7; 8 nucleotides line up with TRBD2. Germline V gene sequence: CDR1 SGHKS, CDR2 YYEKEE (reference sequence). With 4 bases clipped from V and 2 bases from J, the junction kept 5 bases outside the gene matches. The CDR3 extends over 14 amino acids. This chain's CDR3 is CASSPGGTPYEQYF. The DNA of the CDR3 is TGTGCCAGCAGCCCGGGGGGGACACCCTACGAGCAGTACTTC.

The CDR3 region is CATSRDSQETQYF. The CDR3 nucleotides read TGTGCCACCAGCAGGGACAGCCAAGAGACCCAGTACTTC. The V and J genes are TRBV15 and TRBJ2-5; tentative D call: TRBD1 (6 bases). The V and J ends lost 3 bases and 1 base respectively, with 6 bases between them. Looked up from germline, CDR1 is LNHNV and CDR2 is YYDKDF (reference sequence). The CDR3 spans 13 residues.

The chain couples TRBV10-3 to TRBJ1-4, with 10 bases matching TRBD1. Per germline, CDR1 ENHRY and CDR2 SYGVKD. CDR3 length equals 16 residues. V lost 4 bases to trimming and J lost 2 bases; unmatched junction nucleotides: 4. The CDR3 sequence is CAISGDRGTTNEKLFF. For the CDR3, the DNA is TGTGCCATCAGTGGGGACAGGGGCACCACTAATGAAAAACTGTTTTTT.

The V and J genes are TRBV7-2 and TRBJ2-3; perhaps D is TRBD1 or TRBD2 (5 bases each). CDR1 SGHTA and CDR2 FQGNSA come from the germline V gene. This CDR3 comprises 16 residues. V was clipped by 2 bases and J by 0 bases, with 12 bases between them. CDR3 sequence (DNA): TGTGCCAGCAGCTTAATGATCGGGGCGAGCACAGATACGCAGTATTTT. It encodes CASSLMIGASTDTQYF.

The V call is TRBV19, the J call TRBJ1-5; a possible D gene is TRBD1 (5 bases). V was pared by 6 bases and J by 3 bases, with 12 bases between. CDR1 is LNHDA and CDR2 is SQIVND in the germline V gene (reference sequence). The CDR3 length is 14 residues. For the CDR3, the DNA is TGTGCCAGTAGACGTGACAGCTCCAATCAGCCCCAGCATTTT. This gives the protein CASRRDSSNQPQHF. Combining the CDR3 with reference TRBV19 and TRBJ1-5 gives the whole variable domain DGGITQSPKYLFRKEGQNVTLSCEQNLNHDAMYWYRQDPGQGLRLIYYSQIVNDFQKGDIAEGYSVSREKKESFPLTVTSAQKNPTAFYLCASRRDSSNQPQHFGDGTRLSIL.

This chain joins TRBV11-3 and TRBJ2-3; TRBD2 matches at 8 bases. CDR1 and CDR2 (germline): SGHNT, YENEEA. The CDR3 is made up of 18 amino acids. Unmatched junction bases numbered 10, after V lost 1 base and J lost 1 base. The CDR3 DNA follows: TGTGCCAGCAGCTTAGCCGGCGCGGGACTAGGTGGCACAGATACGCAGTATTTT. This gives the protein CASSLAGAGLGGTDTQYF.

This chain links TRBV7-9 with TRBJ2-1; 7 bases align to TRBD1. Looked up from germline, CDR1 is SEHNR and CDR2 is FQNEAQ (reference sequence). This CDR3 spans 15 amino acids. V was pared by 3 bases and J by 7 bases, with 9 bases of the junction left unmatched. The CDR3 DNA is TGTGCCAGCAGCTTCCCATCGACAGGGCGGAATGAGCAGTTCTTC. Residues: CASSFPSTGRNEQFF.